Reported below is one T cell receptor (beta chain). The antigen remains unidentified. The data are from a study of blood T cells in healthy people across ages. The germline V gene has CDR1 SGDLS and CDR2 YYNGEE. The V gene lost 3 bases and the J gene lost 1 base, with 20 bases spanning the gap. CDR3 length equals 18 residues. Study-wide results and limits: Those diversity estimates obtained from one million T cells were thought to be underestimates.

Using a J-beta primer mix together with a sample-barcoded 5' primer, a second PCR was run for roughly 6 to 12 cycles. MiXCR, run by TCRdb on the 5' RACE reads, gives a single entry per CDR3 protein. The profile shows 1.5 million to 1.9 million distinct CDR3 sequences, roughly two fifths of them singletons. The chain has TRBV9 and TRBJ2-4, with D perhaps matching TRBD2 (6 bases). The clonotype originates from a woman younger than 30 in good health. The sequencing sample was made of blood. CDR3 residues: CASSEGWASGPAKNIQYF. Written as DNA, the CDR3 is TGTGCCAGCAGCGAGGGATGGGCCAGCGGGCCCGCCAAAAACATTCAGTACTTC.